The 27 T cell receptor beta chains presented below share a single source sample, sequenced in a study of blood T cell repertoires in COVID-19. Only in-frame clones appear in the TCRdb table, and some are missing; sequencing was by immunoSEQ multiplex PCR. The sample yields under 200,000 clones, around nine tenths seen once. Sequencing was done on a sample of peripheral blood. The source of these receptors is a man in his forties or fifties with acute or convalescent COVID-19.

The rearrangement joins TRBV7-8 to TRBJ2-7, with 8 bases that match TRBD1. The CDR3 covers 13 residues. V was clipped by 3 bases and J by 4 bases; unmatched bases: 2. Germline V gene sequence: CDR1 SGHVS, CDR2 FQNEAQ. The CDR3 is CASSFRQGYEQYF. The CDR3 DNA follows: TGTGCCAGCAGCTTCCGACAGGGGTACGAGCAGTACTTC.

The chain employs TRBV11-2 and TRBJ2-5; D is undetermined. There are 14 residues in the CDR3. Trimming removed 2 bases from V and 9 bases from J, with 16 bases in between. Germline CDR1 is SGHAT and CDR2 is FQNNGV. The CDR3 bases are TGTGCCAGCAGCTTACTACGCACCACCGCGGCCCAGTACTTC. Protein sequence: CASSLLRTTAAQYF.

CDR3 nucleotides: TGCAGTGCTAGTTCGACAGTAACCTACAATGAGCAGTTCTTC. Its translation: CSASSTVTYNEQFF. V usage is TRBV20-1 and J usage is TRBJ2-1; D possibly corresponds to TRBD1 (5 bases). V lost 3 bases, J lost 2 bases, and 11 bases lay in between. The CDR3 is 14 residues long. Germline CDR1 reads DFQATT; CDR2 reads SNEGSKA (reference sequence).

The chain uses TRBV18 and TRBJ1-6; 9 bases fit TRBD1. V lost 4 bases to trimming and J lost 8 bases; unmatched junction nucleotides: 6. CDR3 size: 15 residues. Germline values: CDR1 KGHSH, CDR2 LQKENI. The CDR3 nucleotides are TGTGCCAGCTCACGACCGGGACAGGGCCATTCACCCCTCCACTTT. This translates into CASSRPGQGHSPLHF.

The rearrangement uses TRBV27 and TRBJ2-5; 8 nucleotides match TRBD2. Trimming removed 2 bases from V and 0 bases from J; junction bases left unmatched: 2. The CDR3 consists of 15 residues. Germline CDR1 and CDR2: MNHEY and SMNVEV (reference sequence). The DNA for the CDR3 is TGTGCCAGCAGTTTACCCGGGAGGGACCAAGAGACCCAGTACTTC. Protein: CASSLPGRDQETQYF.

The CDR3 coding sequence is TGTGCCAGCAGCTACTTAGCGGGAGGAACCTACAATGAGCAGTTCTTC. Its protein is CASSYLAGGTYNEQFF. The rearrangement uses TRBV27 and TRBJ2-1; 10 nucleotides align to TRBD2. Unmatched junction bases numbered 7, after V lost 6 bases and J lost 2 bases. Germline values: CDR1 MNHEY, CDR2 SMNVEV (reference sequence). The CDR3 contains 16 residues.

This clone is a singleton in its sample. The chain recombines TRBV18 with TRBJ2-1; 11 nucleotides line up with TRBD1. CDR1 KGHSH and CDR2 LQKENI come from the germline V gene. The CDR3 is 17 residues long. Trimming took 4 bases from V and 3 from J; bases not matched to a gene: 8. CDR3 coding DNA: TGTGCCAGCTCACGGGACAGGGGGTCCGGACTCTACAATGAGCAGTTCTTC. This encodes CASSRDRGSGLYNEQFF.

CDR3 in amino acids: CVRSPYGRTQYF. As DNA, the CDR3 is TGTGTCAGAAGCCCCTATGGGAGGACCCAGTACTTC. The chain uses TRBV7-5 and TRBJ2-5; the D segment call TRBD2 is taken from the table without a DNA check. TRBV7-5 is a pseudogene. The CDR3 contains 12 residues.

The rearrangement uses TRBV6-8 and TRBJ2-7, with D perhaps matching TRBD2 (5 bases). The CDR3 is 15 amino acids. Germline assignment: CDR1 MNHGY and CDR2 SAAAGT. V lost 7 bases to trimming and J lost 4 bases, with 20 bases between them. CDR3: CASTAGGPETYEQYF. The CDR3 DNA is TGTGCCAGCACGGCGGGCGGGCCAGAAACTTACGAGCAGTACTTC.

This clone was seen a single time. The V gene is TRBV18, the J gene TRBJ1-4; TRBD1 aligns across 7 bases. Germline loops: CDR1 KGHSH, CDR2 LQKENI. The V and J ends lost 4 bases and 0 bases, in that order; junction bases with no gene match: 8. There are 17 residues in the CDR3. The CDR3 spells CASSRTGRGPTNEKLFF. The CDR3 coding sequence is TGTGCCAGCTCACGGACAGGACGCGGCCCAACTAATGAAAAACTGTTTTTT.

The chain carries TRBV18 and TRBJ2-7; 14 nucleotides line up with TRBD2. In germline, CDR1 is KGHSH, CDR2 LQKENI. Trimming removed 4 bases from V and 5 bases from J; junction bases left unmatched: 1. CDR3 size: 14 residues. CDR3 loop: CASSLGLAGDEQYF. CDR3 bases: TGTGCCAGCTCACTGGGACTAGCGGGAGACGAGCAGTACTTC.

This chain joins TRBV9 and TRBJ2-2; TRBD1 matches at 7 bases. Germline V gives CDR1 SGDLS, CDR2 YYNGEE. The CDR3 is made up of 17 amino acids. After removal of 4 bases from V and 1 base from J, the junction contained 10 bases not matched to a gene. The CDR3 DNA reads TGTGCCAGCAGCCGAGCCGCGGACAGGAGGAACACCGGGGAGCTGTTTTTT. Its protein is CASSRAADRRNTGELFF.

This sequence joins TRBV27 and TRBJ1-2; no firm D call. This CDR3 is built from 13 residues. Germline V CDR1 and CDR2: MNHEY, SMNVEV (reference sequence). Trimming stripped 3 bases from V and 0 bases from J, with 5 bases between. The CDR3 nucleotides are TGTGCCAGCAGTTTTCGGGCTAACTATGGCTACACCTTC. Protein sequence: CASSFRANYGYTF.

The chain uses TRBV7-9 and TRBJ2-1; possible D gene TRBD2, 5 bases. Between the trimmed V and J ends, which lost 4 bases and 3 bases, there was a span of 10 bases. Germline V gene sequence: CDR1 SEHNR, CDR2 FQNEAQ (reference sequence). The CDR3 contains 14 residues. Written as DNA, the CDR3 is TGTGCCAGCAGCTGGGCGGAGGTCTACAATGAGCAGTTCTTC. This encodes CASSWAEVYNEQFF.

The CDR3 region is CASERGSGTGELFF. CDR3 bases: TGTGCCTCGGAACGGGGGTCGGGAACCGGGGAGCTGTTTTTT. The J gene is TRBJ2-2, the V gene TRBV30, with D possibly being TRBD2 (6 bases). Germline values: CDR1 GTSNPN, CDR2 SVGIG (reference sequence). The CDR3 length is 14 residues. Trimming removed 7 bases at V and 5 bases at J, with 17 bases between.

This clone was detected once. The chain combines TRBV7-2 with TRBJ2-5; TRBD1 might be the D (6 bases). CDR3 size: 16 residues. Per the germline V gene, CDR1 is SGHTA and CDR2 is FQGNSA. Trimming removed 5 bases at V and 3 bases at J, with 19 bases between. This chain's CDR3 is CASSLNTGRREETQYF. The CDR3, as DNA: TGTGCCAGCAGCCTAAACACAGGGCGTCGGGAAGAGACCCAGTACTTC.

CDR3 amino acids: CASSARDRELHGYTF. The CDR3 DNA sequence: TGTGCCAGCAGCGCCAGGGACAGGGAGTTGCATGGCTACACCTTC. This chain connects TRBV9 to TRBJ1-2, with 9 bases matching TRBD1. Germline loops: CDR1 SGDLS, CDR2 YYNGEE. The trim removed 3 bases at V and 6 bases at J, leaving 9 bases unmatched. The CDR3 covers 15 residues. Combining the CDR3 with reference TRBV9 and TRBJ1-2 gives the whole variable domain DSGVTQTPKHLITATGQRVTLRCSPRSGDLSVYWYQQSLDQGLQFLIQYYNGEERAKGNILERFSAQQFPDLHSELNLSSLELGDSALYFCASSARDRELHGYTFGSGTRLTVV.

This chain uses TRBV6-2 or TRBV6-3 with TRBJ2-7, with 8 bases aligning to TRBD2. V shed 5 bases and J 0 bases; nucleotides not matched to a gene: 6. CDR3 length equals 15 residues. Looked up from germline, CDR1 is MNHEY and CDR2 is SVGEGT. This CDR3 reads CASSIAGYISYEQYF. CDR3 nucleotide sequence: TGTGCCAGCAGTATAGCGGGATACATCTCCTACGAGCAGTACTTC.

This sequence joins TRBV27 and TRBJ1-6, with TRBD1 matching over 9 bases. Per germline, CDR1 MNHEY and CDR2 SMNVEV (reference sequence). With 5 bases clipped from V and 8 bases from J, the junction kept 10 bases outside the gene matches. CDR3 length equals 16 residues. The CDR3 is CASSPIQTGGDSPLHF. CDR3 bases: TGTGCCAGCAGTCCGATACAGACAGGGGGGGATTCACCCCTCCACTTT.

This rearrangement joins TRBV7-6 to TRBJ2-7; 11 bases are shared with TRBD1. This CDR3 is 14 amino acids long. The germline V gene has CDR1 SGHVS and CDR2 FNYEAQ. V dropped 5 bases and J dropped 4; count of bases not matched to a gene: 4. The CDR3 is CASSRGTGGYEQYF. CDR3 nucleotides: TGTGCCAGCAGCCGCGGGACAGGGGGGTACGAGCAGTACTTC.

The V gene is TRBV5-1, the J gene TRBJ1-2; tentative D call: TRBD1 (5 bases). Per the germline V gene, CDR1 is SGHRS and CDR2 is YFSETQ. Trimming took off 6 bases at V and 4 bases at J, with 13 bases between the two ends. This CDR3 is 13 amino acids long. The DNA of the CDR3 is TGCGCCAGCACCACGGACATTGGCTATGGCTACACCTTC. This sequence encodes CASTTDIGYGYTF.

The chain recombines TRBV27 with TRBJ2-5, with 10 bases matching TRBD2. J lost 4 bases, V lost 5 bases, and 4 bases had no gene match. The CDR3 has 14 amino acids. Germline V gene data show CDR1 as MNHEY and CDR2 as SMNVEV (reference sequence). This chain's CDR3 is CASSISGRTETQYF. CDR3 sequence (DNA): TGTGCCAGCAGTATTAGCGGGAGGACAGAGACCCAGTACTTC.

The chain has TRBV27 and TRBJ1-4, with D hard to call. V was shortened by 5 bases and J by 7 bases, with 5 bases between the two germline ends. CDR1 is MNHEY, CDR2 SMNVEV, per germline (reference sequence). CDR3 size: 11 residues. DNA of the CDR3: TGTGCCAGCAGTCGGGGTGAAAAACTGTTTTTT. As protein: CASSRGEKLFF. Variable domain in full (rest from reference TRBV27 and TRBJ1-4): EAQVTQNPRYLITVTGKKLTVTCSQNMNHEYMSWYRQDPGLGLRQIYYSMNVEVTDKGDVPEGYKVSRKEKRNFPLILESPSPNQTSLYFCASSRGEKLFFGSGTQLSVL.

This sequence joins TRBV2 and TRBJ1-1; D not resolved. The CDR3 covers 15 residues. Germline assignment: CDR1 SNHLY and CDR2 FYNNEI. V lost 7 bases and J lost 2, with 17 bases in between. CDR3 sequence (DNA): TGTGCCAGCACCGGATGGTTTCAGGTCAACACTGAAGCTTTCTTT. This encodes CASTGWFQVNTEAFF.

V and J are TRBV6-5 and TRBJ2-7; TRBD1 might be the D (6 bases). CDR1 is MNHEY, CDR2 SVGAGI, per germline. This CDR3 is 14 amino acids long. The V end was cut by 6 bases, the J end by 4 bases, with 16 bases between. Here the CDR3 DNA reads TGTGCCAGCAGCAAAACCTTCAGGGGATACGAGCAGTACGTC. Protein product: CASSKTFRGYEQYV.

This sequence joins TRBV6-2 or TRBV6-3 and TRBJ1-6; D is undetermined. V was pared by 0 bases and J by 7 bases, with 16 bases between. Germline loops: CDR1 MNHEY, CDR2 SVGEGT. The CDR3 length is 17 residues. The CDR3 sequence: CASSYSSRRSGNSPLHF. The DNA of the CDR3 is TGTGCCAGCAGTTACTCGAGCAGAAGGAGTGGGAATTCACCCCTCCACTTT.

The chain carries TRBV19 and TRBJ2-1, with TRBD1 matching over 12 bases. This CDR3 region has 14 residues. V shed 5 bases, J shed 8 bases, and the junction held 4 bases outside the gene matches. Germline-derived CDR1 and CDR2 are LNHDA and SQIVND (reference sequence). This chain's CDR3 is CASSGGQGAYEQFF. DNA for the CDR3: TGTGCCAGTAGTGGGGGACAGGGGGCCTATGAGCAGTTCTTC.